This TCR beta chain was sequenced during a study of blood T cell repertoires in COVID-19. Study as a whole: Samples representing acute and convalescent COVID-19 were sourced from the United States, Italy and Spain.

TCRdb keeps only in-frame clones here, not all; method: immunoSEQ multiplex PCR. The sample has roughly 200,000 clones, approximately 82% seen once; the top ten hold roughly 5.2%. This clone was picked up many times. Adults between about 18 and 95 years of age took part from fewer than 30 US areas. The V gene lost 6 bases and the J gene lost 3 bases, with 9 bases spanning the gap. In germline, CDR1 is MNHEY, CDR2 SVGAGI. The CDR3 spans 13 residues. The chain combines TRBV6-5 with TRBJ1-5, with no clear D. The source material was PBMCs or T cells enriched from blood (not recorded which). The clonotype comes from an older woman with acute COVID-19. Here the CDR3 reads CASRSTNNQPQHF. The CDR3 nucleotides are TGTGCCAGCAGGTCAACAAACAATCAGCCCCAGCATTTT.